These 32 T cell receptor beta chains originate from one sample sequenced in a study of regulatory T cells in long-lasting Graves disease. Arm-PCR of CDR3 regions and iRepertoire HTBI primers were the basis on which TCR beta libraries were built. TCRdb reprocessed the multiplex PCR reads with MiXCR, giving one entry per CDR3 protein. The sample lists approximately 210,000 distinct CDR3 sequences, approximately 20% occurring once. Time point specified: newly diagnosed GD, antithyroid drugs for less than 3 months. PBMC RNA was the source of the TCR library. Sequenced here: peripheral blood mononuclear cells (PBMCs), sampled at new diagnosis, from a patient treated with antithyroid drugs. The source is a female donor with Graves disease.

The chain's CDR3 is CASSGGTGGKYYGYTF. The CDR3, as DNA: TGTGCCAGCAGCGGGGGGACAGGGGGAAAATACTATGGCTACACCTTC. The rearrangement links TRBV2 to TRBJ1-2; 11 nucleotides line up with TRBD1. V lost 6 bases to trimming and J lost 3 bases; unmatched junction nucleotides: 9. CDR1 and CDR2 from the germline V gene are SNHLY and FYNNEI. The CDR3 consists of 16 residues.

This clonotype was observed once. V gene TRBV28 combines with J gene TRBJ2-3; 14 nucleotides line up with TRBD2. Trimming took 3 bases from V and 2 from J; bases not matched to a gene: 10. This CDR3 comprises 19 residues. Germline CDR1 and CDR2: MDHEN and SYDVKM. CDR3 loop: CASSFFKGLAGDVTDTQYF. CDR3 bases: TGTGCCAGCAGTTTTTTTAAGGGACTAGCGGGGGATGTCACAGATACGCAGTATTTT.

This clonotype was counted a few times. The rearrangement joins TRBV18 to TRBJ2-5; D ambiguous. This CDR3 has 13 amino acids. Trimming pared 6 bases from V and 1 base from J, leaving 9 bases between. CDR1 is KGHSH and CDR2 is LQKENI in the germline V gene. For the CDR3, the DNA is TGTGCCAGCTCCCGGGTCCCCCAAGAGACCCAGTACTTC. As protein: CASSRVPQETQYF.

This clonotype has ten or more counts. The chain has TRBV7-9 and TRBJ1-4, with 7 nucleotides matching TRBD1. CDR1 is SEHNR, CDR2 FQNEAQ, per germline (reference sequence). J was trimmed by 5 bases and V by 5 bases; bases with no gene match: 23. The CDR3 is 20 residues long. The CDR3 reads CASSDTRQGVETRFNEKLFF. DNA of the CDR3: TGTGCCAGCAGCGACACCAGACAGGGTGTAGAAACAAGATTCAATGAAAAACTGTTTTTT.

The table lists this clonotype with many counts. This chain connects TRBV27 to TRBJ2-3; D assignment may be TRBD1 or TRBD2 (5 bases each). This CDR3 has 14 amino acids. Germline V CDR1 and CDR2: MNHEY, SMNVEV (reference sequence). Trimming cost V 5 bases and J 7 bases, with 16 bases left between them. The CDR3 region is CASSISGTTNTQYF. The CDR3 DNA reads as TGTGCCAGCAGTATCTCCGGGACCACCAATACGCAGTATTTT.

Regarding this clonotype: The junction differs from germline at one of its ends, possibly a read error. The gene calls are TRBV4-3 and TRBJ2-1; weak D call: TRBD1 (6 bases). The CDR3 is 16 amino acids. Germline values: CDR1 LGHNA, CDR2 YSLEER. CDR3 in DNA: TGCGCCAGCAGCCAAGATTTGGGGGCCTCCTACAATAAGCAGTTCTTC. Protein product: CASSQDLGASYNKQFF.

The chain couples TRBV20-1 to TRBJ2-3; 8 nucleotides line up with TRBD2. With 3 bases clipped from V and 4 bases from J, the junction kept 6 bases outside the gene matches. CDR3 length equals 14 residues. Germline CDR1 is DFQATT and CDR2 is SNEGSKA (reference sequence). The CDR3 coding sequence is TGCAGTGCTAGCGGGGGGGCGCGGTCAGATACGCAGTATTTT. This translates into CSASGGARSDTQYF.

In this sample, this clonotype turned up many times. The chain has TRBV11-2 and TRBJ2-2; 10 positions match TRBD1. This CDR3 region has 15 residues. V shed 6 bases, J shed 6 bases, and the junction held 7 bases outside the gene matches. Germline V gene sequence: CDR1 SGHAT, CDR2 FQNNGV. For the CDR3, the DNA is TGTGCCAGCAGTTGGGACAGGGGAGAGTCCGGGGAGCTGTTTTTT. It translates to CASSWDRGESGELFF.

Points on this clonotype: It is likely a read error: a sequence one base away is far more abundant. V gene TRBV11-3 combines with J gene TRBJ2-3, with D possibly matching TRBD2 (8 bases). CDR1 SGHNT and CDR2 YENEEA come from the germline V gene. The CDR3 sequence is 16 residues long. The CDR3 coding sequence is TGTGCCAGCAGTCCCCCGGGGGGTAGCGGGACAGATGCGCAGTATTTT. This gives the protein CASSPPGGSGTDAQYF.

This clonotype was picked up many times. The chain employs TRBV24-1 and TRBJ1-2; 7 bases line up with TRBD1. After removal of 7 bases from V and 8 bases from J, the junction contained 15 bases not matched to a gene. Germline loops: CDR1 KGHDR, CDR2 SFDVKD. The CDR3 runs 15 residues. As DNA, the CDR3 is TGTGCCACCAGCCAAACCGGGAAACAGGGGTTAGGCTACACCTTC. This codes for CATSQTGKQGLGYTF.

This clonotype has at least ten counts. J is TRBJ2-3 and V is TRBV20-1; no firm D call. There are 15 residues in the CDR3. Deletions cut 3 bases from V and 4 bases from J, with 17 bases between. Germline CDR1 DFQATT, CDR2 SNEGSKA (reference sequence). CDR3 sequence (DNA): TGCAGTGCTAGTAAGGGCGGTGGGATGGCAGATACGCAGTATTTT. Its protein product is CSASKGGGMADTQYF.

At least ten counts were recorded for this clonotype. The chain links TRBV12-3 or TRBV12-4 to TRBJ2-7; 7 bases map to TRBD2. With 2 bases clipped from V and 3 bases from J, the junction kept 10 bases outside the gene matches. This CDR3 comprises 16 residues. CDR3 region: CASSLISGGSGYEQYF. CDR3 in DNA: TGTGCCAGCAGTTTAATCTCCGGCGGGAGCGGCTACGAGCAGTACTTC.

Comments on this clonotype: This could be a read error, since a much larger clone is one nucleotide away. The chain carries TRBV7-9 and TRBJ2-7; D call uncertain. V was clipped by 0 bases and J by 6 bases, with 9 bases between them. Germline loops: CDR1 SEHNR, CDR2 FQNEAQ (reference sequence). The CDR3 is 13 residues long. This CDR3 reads CASSLAAVGEQYF. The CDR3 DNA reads TGTGCCAGCAGCTTAGCCGCAGTGGGCGAGCAGTACTTC.

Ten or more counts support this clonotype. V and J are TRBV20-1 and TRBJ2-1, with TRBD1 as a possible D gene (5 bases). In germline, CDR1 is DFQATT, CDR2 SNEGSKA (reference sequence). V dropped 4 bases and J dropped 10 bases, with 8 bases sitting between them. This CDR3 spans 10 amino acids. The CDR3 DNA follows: TGCAGTGCTACAAAGGGGGAGCAGTTCTTC. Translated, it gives CSATKGEQFF.

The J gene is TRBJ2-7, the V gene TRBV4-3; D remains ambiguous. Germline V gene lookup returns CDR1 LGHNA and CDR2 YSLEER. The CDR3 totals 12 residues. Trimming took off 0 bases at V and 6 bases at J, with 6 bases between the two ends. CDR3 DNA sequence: TGCGCCAGCAGCCAAGAACGGGTCGAGCAGTACTTC. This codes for CASSQERVEQYF.

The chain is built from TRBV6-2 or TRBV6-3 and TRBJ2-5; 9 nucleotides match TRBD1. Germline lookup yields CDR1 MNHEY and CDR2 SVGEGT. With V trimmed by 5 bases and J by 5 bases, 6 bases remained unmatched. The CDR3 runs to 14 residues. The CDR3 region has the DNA TGTGCCAGCAGTAGGACAGGGGTTGGGGAGACCCAGTACTTC. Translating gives CASSRTGVGETQYF.

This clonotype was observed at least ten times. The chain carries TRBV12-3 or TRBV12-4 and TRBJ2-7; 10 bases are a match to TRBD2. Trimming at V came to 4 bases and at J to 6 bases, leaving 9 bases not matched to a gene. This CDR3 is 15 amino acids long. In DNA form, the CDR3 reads TGTGCCAGCAGTTCTCGCCTAGCGGGAGCCAGCGAGCAGTACTTC. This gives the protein CASSSRLAGASEQYF.

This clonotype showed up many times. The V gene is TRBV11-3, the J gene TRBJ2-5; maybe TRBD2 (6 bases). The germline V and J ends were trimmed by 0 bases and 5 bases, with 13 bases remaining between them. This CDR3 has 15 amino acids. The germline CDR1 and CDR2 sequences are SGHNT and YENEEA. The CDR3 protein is CASSLEDSSAETQYF. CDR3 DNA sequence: TGTGCCAGCAGCTTAGAGGACTCTAGCGCCGAGACCCAGTACTTC.

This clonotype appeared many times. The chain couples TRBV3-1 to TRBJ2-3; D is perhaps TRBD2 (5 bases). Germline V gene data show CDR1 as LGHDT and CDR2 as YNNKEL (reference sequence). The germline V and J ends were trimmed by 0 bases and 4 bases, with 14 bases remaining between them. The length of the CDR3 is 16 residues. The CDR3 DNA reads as TGTGCCAGCAGCCAAGAAGTCACCTCAGCGGCAGATACGCAGTATTTT. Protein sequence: CASSQEVTSAADTQYF.

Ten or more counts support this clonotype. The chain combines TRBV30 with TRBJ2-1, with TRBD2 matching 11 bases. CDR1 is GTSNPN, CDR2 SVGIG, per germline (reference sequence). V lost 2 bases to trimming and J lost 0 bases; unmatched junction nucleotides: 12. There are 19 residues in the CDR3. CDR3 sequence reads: CAWSPLTSGTLFSYNEQFF. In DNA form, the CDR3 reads TGTGCCTGGAGTCCATTGACTAGCGGGACCCTATTCTCCTACAATGAGCAGTTCTTC.

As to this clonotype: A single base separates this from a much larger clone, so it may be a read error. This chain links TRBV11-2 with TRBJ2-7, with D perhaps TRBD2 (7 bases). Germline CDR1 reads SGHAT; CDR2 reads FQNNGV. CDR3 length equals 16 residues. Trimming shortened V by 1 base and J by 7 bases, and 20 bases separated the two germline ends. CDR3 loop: CASSLAGASGGGEQYF. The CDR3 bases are TGTGCCAGCAGCTTAGCGGGGGCTAGCGGAGGAGGGGAGCAGTACTTC.

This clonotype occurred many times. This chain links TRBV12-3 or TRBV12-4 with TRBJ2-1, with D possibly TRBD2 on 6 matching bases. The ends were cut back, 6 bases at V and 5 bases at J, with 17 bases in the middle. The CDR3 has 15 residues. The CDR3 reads CASSQPGVAHNEQFF. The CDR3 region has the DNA TGTGCCAGCAGCCAACCGGGAGTAGCCCACAATGAGCAGTTCTTC.

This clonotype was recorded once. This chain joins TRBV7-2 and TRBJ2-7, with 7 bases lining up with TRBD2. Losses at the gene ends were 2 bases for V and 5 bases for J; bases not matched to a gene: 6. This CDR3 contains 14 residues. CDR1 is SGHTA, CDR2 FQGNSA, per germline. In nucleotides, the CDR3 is TGTGCCAGCAGCTTACCCCCGACTAGCAACGAGCAGTACTTC. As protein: CASSLPPTSNEQYF.

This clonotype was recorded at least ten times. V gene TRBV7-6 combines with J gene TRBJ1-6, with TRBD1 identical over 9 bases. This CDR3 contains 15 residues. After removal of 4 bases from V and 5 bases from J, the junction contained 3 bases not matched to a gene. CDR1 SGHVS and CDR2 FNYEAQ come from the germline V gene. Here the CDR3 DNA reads TGTGCCAGCAGCTCCGGACAGGGGCATAATTCACCCCTCCACTTT. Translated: CASSSGQGHNSPLHF.

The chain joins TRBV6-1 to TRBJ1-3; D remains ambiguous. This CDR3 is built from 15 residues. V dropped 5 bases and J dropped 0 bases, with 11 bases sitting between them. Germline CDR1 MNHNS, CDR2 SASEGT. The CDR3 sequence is CASSRESASGNTIYF. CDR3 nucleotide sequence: TGTGCCAGCAGTCGGGAGTCGGCCTCTGGAAACACCATATATTTT.

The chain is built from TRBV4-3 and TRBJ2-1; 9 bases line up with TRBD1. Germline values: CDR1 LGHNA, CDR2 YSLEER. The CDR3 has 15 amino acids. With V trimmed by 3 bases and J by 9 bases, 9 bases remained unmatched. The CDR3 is CASSQPGQGIGEQFF. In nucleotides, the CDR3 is TGCGCCAGCAGCCAGCCGGGACAGGGTATCGGTGAGCAGTTCTTC.

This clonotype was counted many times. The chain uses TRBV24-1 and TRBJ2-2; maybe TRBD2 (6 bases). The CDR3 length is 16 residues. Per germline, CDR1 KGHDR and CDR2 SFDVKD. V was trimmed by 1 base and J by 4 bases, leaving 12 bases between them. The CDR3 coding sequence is TGTGCCACCAGTGATTTTGAGACTAGTGGCACCGGGGAGCTGTTTTTT. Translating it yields CATSDFETSGTGELFF.

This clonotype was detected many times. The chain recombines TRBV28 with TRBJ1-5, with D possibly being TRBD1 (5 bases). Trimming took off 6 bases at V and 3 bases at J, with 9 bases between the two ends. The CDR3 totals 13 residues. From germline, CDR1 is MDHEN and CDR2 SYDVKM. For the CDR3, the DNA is TGTGCCAGCAGGCCGGGACCCAATCAGCCCCAGCATTTT. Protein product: CASRPGPNQPQHF.

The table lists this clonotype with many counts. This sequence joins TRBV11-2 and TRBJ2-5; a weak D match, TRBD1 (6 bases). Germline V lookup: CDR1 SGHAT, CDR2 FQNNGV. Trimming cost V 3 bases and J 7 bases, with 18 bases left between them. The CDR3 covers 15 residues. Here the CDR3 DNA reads TGTGCCAGCAGCTTCCATGAGGGCAGGGGCGGGACCCAGTACTTC. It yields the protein CASSFHEGRGGTQYF.

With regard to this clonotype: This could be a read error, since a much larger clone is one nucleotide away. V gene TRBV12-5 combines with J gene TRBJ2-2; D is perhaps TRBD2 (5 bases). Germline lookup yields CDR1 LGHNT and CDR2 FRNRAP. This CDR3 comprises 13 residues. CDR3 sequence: CASGRGNTVELFF. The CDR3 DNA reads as TGTGCTAGTGGCCGAGGGAACACCGTGGAGCTGTTTTTT.

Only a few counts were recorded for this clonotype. The CDR3 spells CASHSTGVAKNIQYF. CDR3 DNA: TGTGCCAGCCATTCGACTGGGGTAGCCAAAAACATTCAGTACTTC. V usage is TRBV6-1 and J usage is TRBJ2-4; unclear D gene. CDR1 MNHNS and CDR2 SASEGT come from the germline V gene. The germline V and J ends were trimmed by 8 bases and 0 bases, with 14 bases remaining between them. The CDR3 has 15 amino acids.

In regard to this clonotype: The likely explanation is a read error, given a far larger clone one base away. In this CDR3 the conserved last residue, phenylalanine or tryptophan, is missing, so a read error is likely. The chain's CDR3 is CASSYDRGNTEAFL. The DNA for the CDR3 is TGCGCCAGCAGTTACGACAGGGGTAACACTGAAGCTTTCCTT. The chain recombines TRBV5-1 with TRBJ2-3, with 8 bases lining up with TRBD1. The J call is uncertain, as TRBJ1-1 better fits the DNA end. This CDR3 is 14 amino acids long. The germline CDR1 and CDR2 sequences are SGHRS and YFSETQ.